Each of the 23 T cell receptor beta chains below was sequenced from the same sample in a study of CD8 T cells in Susac syndrome. RNA in amounts of 0.5 to 1 ug was reverse transcribed with random hexamers. TCRdb passed the immunoSEQ multiplex PCR reads through MiXCR, listing each CDR3 protein once. The sample lists some 120,000 distinct CDR3 sequences; around 96% were seen once. Sequenced sample: CD4+ T cells from PBMCs. These receptors were obtained from a human donor in good health.

The rearrangement uses TRBV3-1 and TRBJ2-7; D may correspond to TRBD1 or TRBD2 (5 bases each). The germline V and J ends were trimmed by 3 bases and 4 bases, with 7 bases remaining between them. CDR3 size: 12 residues. CDR1 and CDR2 from the germline V gene are LGHDT and YNNKEL (reference sequence). CDR3 sequence (DNA): TGTGCCAGCAGCCAGGGACCGTACGAGCAGTACTTC. Amino acids: CASSQGPYEQYF.

This chain joins TRBV6-5 and TRBJ2-3; D may correspond to TRBD1 or TRBD2 (5 bases each). V was pared by 5 bases and J by 0 bases, with 12 bases between. Germline V gene data show CDR1 as MNHEY and CDR2 as SVGAGI. The CDR3 is 15 amino acids. CDR3 sequence reads: CASSPRGDSTDTQYF. As DNA, the CDR3 is TGTGCCAGCAGTCCTCGAGGGGATAGCACAGATACGCAGTATTTT.

CDR3 loop: CASSQVDRNQPQHF. The CDR3 DNA follows: TGCGCCAGCAGCCAAGTGGACAGAAATCAGCCCCAGCATTTT. This rearrangement joins TRBV4-1 to TRBJ1-5; D is perhaps TRBD1 (6 bases). Germline-derived CDR1 and CDR2 are MGHRA and YSYEKL. The CDR3 has 14 amino acids. The V gene lost 1 base and the J gene lost 4 bases, with 8 bases spanning the gap.

This chain joins TRBV3-1 and TRBJ1-2, with D unclear. Germline V gives CDR1 LGHDT, CDR2 YNNKEL (reference sequence). The CDR3 spans 15 residues. The V gene lost 0 bases and the J gene lost 6 bases, with 14 bases spanning the gap. This CDR3 is CASSQDTDSSNGYTF. The CDR3 nucleotides are TGTGCCAGCAGCCAAGACACAGATTCTTCCAATGGCTACACCTTC. The full variable domain, with the rest looked up from reference TRBV3-1 and TRBJ1-2, is DTAVSQTPKYLVTQMGNDKSIKCEQNLGHDTMYWYKQDSKKFLKIMFSYNNKELIINETVPNRFSPKSPDKAHLNLHINSLELGDSAVYFCASSQDTDSSNGYTFGSGTRLTVV.

V is TRBV30 and J is TRBJ1-1; 10 nucleotides match TRBD1. CDR1 is GTSNPN and CDR2 is SVGIG in the germline V gene (reference sequence). The J segment lost 2 bases and the V segment lost 5 bases, leaving 17 bases of the junction unmatched. CDR3 length: 18 residues. The CDR3 loop reads CAWGPYTKRQGANTEAFF. As DNA, the CDR3 is TGTGCCTGGGGTCCCTATACGAAAAGACAGGGGGCTAACACTGAAGCTTTCTTT.

The J gene is TRBJ2-3, the V gene TRBV12-3 or TRBV12-4; D remains ambiguous. This CDR3 contains 15 residues. V lost 5 bases and J 1 base, leaving 13 bases between the germline ends. The CDR3 region has the DNA TGTGCCAGCAGTGCGTCCCGGACCCGCACAGATACGCAGTATTTT. It codes for CASSASRTRTDTQYF.

This rearrangement joins TRBV7-2 to TRBJ2-5, with a tentative D call TRBD2 (5 bases). This CDR3 region has 13 residues. V gave up 5 bases and J gave up 1 base, with 8 bases separating them. Germline lookup yields CDR1 SGHTA and CDR2 FQGNSA. Here the CDR3 reads CASSPGGQETQYF. In DNA, the CDR3 is TGTGCCAGCAGCCCCGGAGGCCAAGAGACCCAGTACTTC.

The V call is TRBV28, the J call TRBJ1-1; no reliable D call. Germline V lookup: CDR1 MDHEN, CDR2 SYDVKM. This CDR3 is 14 amino acids long. Trimming shortened V by 6 bases and J by 0 bases, and 11 bases separated the two germline ends. DNA for the CDR3: TGTGCCAGCAGCCGAATCCAGATGAACACTGAAGCTTTCTTT. Its protein is CASSRIQMNTEAFF. The full variable domain, completed using reference TRBV28 and TRBJ1-1, is DVKVTQSSRYLVKRTGEKVFLECVQDMDHENMFWYRQDPGLGLRLIYFSYDVKMKEKGDIPEGYSVSREKKERFSLILESASTNQTSMYLCASSRIQMNTEAFFGQGTRLTVV.

The rearrangement joins TRBV20-1 to TRBJ2-1; 9 bases align to TRBD2. The CDR3 contains 17 residues. Looked up from germline, CDR1 is DFQATT and CDR2 is SNEGSKA (reference sequence). Unmatched junction bases numbered 6, after V lost 0 bases and J lost 0 bases. As DNA, the CDR3 is TGCAGTGCTAGAGACACTAGCGGGTTGAGCTCCTACAATGAGCAGTTCTTC. It is translated as CSARDTSGLSSYNEQFF.

The chain links TRBV10-3 to TRBJ2-1; a possible D gene is TRBD1 (6 bases). CDR1 is ENHRY and CDR2 is SYGVKD in the germline V gene. There are 12 residues in the CDR3. With 9 bases removed from V and 6 bases from J, the gap between germline ends came to 12 bases. The CDR3 region has the DNA TGTGCCATACGGCGAGGGGGCAATGAGCAGTTCTTC. This encodes CAIRRGGNEQFF.

This chain links TRBV27 with TRBJ2-6; 8 bases align to TRBD2. This CDR3 is built from 17 residues. Germline loops: CDR1 MNHEY, CDR2 SMNVEV (reference sequence). The junction had 3 bases not matched to a gene; V was cut back by 0 bases and J by 2 bases. For the CDR3, the DNA is TGTGCCAGCAGTTTATCTAGCGGGAAGGCTGGGGCCAACGTCCTGACTTTC. Encoded protein: CASSLSSGKAGANVLTF.

This chain joins TRBV3-1 and TRBJ1-1; D gene uncertain. Trimming left V 4 bases short and J 0 bases short, with 9 bases between. CDR1 is LGHDT and CDR2 is YNNKEL in the germline V gene (reference sequence). This CDR3 is 14 amino acids long. Here the CDR3 DNA reads TGTGCCAGCAGCCCCTCGGGGATGAACACTGAAGCTTTCTTT. This gives the protein CASSPSGMNTEAFF.

V usage is TRBV5-1 and J usage is TRBJ2-7, with 8 bases identical to TRBD1. Germline V lookup: CDR1 SGHRS, CDR2 YFSETQ. J lost 5 bases, V lost 5 bases, and 12 bases had no gene match. The CDR3 is made up of 15 amino acids. CDR3 sequence reads: CASRSTGGDYDEQYF. The CDR3 nucleotides are TGCGCCAGCAGGAGTACAGGGGGTGACTATGACGAGCAGTACTTC. Full variable domain (remainder filled in from reference TRBV5-1 and TRBJ2-7): KAGVTQTPRYLIKTRGQQVTLSCSPISGHRSVSWYQQTPGQGLQFLFEYFSETQRNKGNFPGRFSGRQFSNSRSEMNVSTLELGDSALYLCASRSTGGDYDEQYFGPGTRLTVT.

Written as DNA, the CDR3 is TGTGCCATCAGTGAGTCCCCGTACGAGCAGTACTTC. It yields the protein CAISESPYEQYF. The chain recombines TRBV10-3 with TRBJ2-7; D is undetermined. V shed 0 bases and J shed 4 bases, with 4 bases lying between them. This CDR3 has 12 amino acids. Germline values: CDR1 ENHRY, CDR2 SYGVKD.

The chain links TRBV3-1 to TRBJ1-5; D unresolved. Germline CDR1 and CDR2: LGHDT and YNNKEL (reference sequence). V was pared by 0 bases and J by 5 bases, with 8 bases between. The CDR3 sequence is 14 residues long. CDR3 amino acids: CASSQESGDQPQHF. In DNA form, the CDR3 reads TGTGCCAGCAGCCAAGAGAGTGGTGATCAGCCCCAGCATTTT. The entire variable domain, with the rest obtained from reference TRBV3-1 and TRBJ1-5, is as follows: DTAVSQTPKYLVTQMGNDKSIKCEQNLGHDTMYWYKQDSKKFLKIMFSYNNKELIINETVPNRFSPKSPDKAHLNLHINSLELGDSAVYFCASSQESGDQPQHFGDGTRLSIL.

J is TRBJ2-7 and V is TRBV5-6, with TRBD2 matching over 8 bases. J was trimmed by 3 bases and V by 4 bases; bases with no gene match: 3. This CDR3 contains 13 residues. Germline CDR1 SGHDT, CDR2 YYEEEE. The CDR3 nucleotides read TGTGCCAGCAGCACCGGGAGGGACTACGAGCAGTACTTC. Translating gives CASSTGRDYEQYF.

This clonotype was counted a single time. The chain combines TRBV9 with TRBJ2-3, with 7 bases lining up with TRBD2. Per the germline V gene, CDR1 is SGDLS and CDR2 is YYNGEE. V lost 3 bases, J lost 3 bases, and 10 bases stayed unmatched. The CDR3 is made up of 16 amino acids. This CDR3 reads CASSALADPGTDTQYF. Written as DNA, the CDR3 is TGTGCCAGCAGCGCCCTAGCGGACCCAGGGACAGATACGCAGTATTTT.

V gene TRBV3-1 combines with J gene TRBJ2-5, with a weak D call TRBD1 (5 bases). This CDR3 has 12 amino acids. The ends were cut back, 11 bases at V and 9 bases at J, with 19 bases in the middle. The germline V gene has CDR1 LGHDT and CDR2 YNNKEL (reference sequence). CDR3 nucleotide sequence: TGTGCCGCCGGTGGGGCCAGATCGGCCCAGTACTTC. Its translation is CAAGGARSAQYF.

The V gene is TRBV29-1, the J gene TRBJ2-7; D remains ambiguous. V lost 6 bases to trimming and J lost 3 bases, with 12 bases between them. The CDR3 has 12 residues. CDR1 and CDR2 from the germline V gene are SQVTM and ANQGSEA. The CDR3 is CSVTFGSYEQYF. Here the CDR3 DNA reads TGCAGCGTCACATTTGGAAGCTACGAGCAGTACTTC.

The CDR3 DNA reads TGCAGCGTTGAAGGGGGCACCAAAAACATTCAGTACTTC. Translating it yields CSVEGGTKNIQYF. The rearrangement links TRBV29-1 to TRBJ2-4; a weak D match, TRBD1 (5 bases). V dropped 1 base and J dropped 2 bases, with 6 bases sitting between them. Looked up from germline, CDR1 is SQVTM and CDR2 is ANQGSEA. The CDR3 extends over 13 amino acids. The full variable domain, rest sourced from reference TRBV29-1 and TRBJ2-4, is SAVISQKPSRDICQRGTSLTIQCQVDSQVTMMFWYRQQPGQSLTLIATANQGSEATYESGFVIDKFPISRPNLTFSTLTVSNMSPEDSSIYLCSVEGGTKNIQYFGAGTRLSVL.

The chain links TRBV12-3 or TRBV12-4 to TRBJ2-2, with 7 bases fitting TRBD2. V trimming: 3 bases; J trimming: 6 bases; junction bases outside the gene matches: 10. This CDR3 is built from 16 residues. Here the CDR3 DNA reads TGTGCCAGCAGTTTCCTCCTACGCGGGAGTGCCGGGGAGCTGTTTTTT. Amino acid sequence: CASSFLLRGSAGELFF.

The chain has TRBV12-3 or TRBV12-4 and TRBJ2-2, with no clear D. V lost 1 base and J lost 1, with 10 bases in between. The CDR3 consists of 16 residues. CDR3: CASSLGVSLNTGELFF. In DNA form, the CDR3 reads TGTGCCAGCAGTTTAGGGGTTAGCTTGAACACCGGGGAGCTGTTTTTT.

V usage is TRBV2 and J usage is TRBJ2-3; 8 bases are a match to TRBD2. The V gene end was trimmed by 8 bases and the J gene end by 5 bases; junction bases not matched to a gene: 6. There are 13 residues in the CDR3. The germline CDR1 and CDR2 sequences are SNHLY and FYNNEI. DNA for the CDR3: TGTGCCAGCGCTACTAGCGGACAAGATACGCAGTATTTT. Residues: CASATSGQDTQYF.